This section outlines one T cell receptor beta chain sequence together with its context. Its target is not known. Naive-designated CD8 cells lacked CD45RO, were positively enriched for CCR7, and omitted terminally differentiated effector memory CD45RA+ cells. Trimming removed 5 bases at V and 2 bases at J, with 11 bases between. The germline V gene encodes CDR1 SGHKS and CDR2 YYEKEE (reference sequence). This CDR3 contains 13 residues. The entry originates in a study of shared clonotypes between healthy human individuals. Overall study results and limits: Clonotypes which were not shared had lower generation probabilities than clonotypes that all four donors shared. The sole specimen, blood, was sampled, and tissue repertoires likely differ.

Original handling: Junction-only sequences without quality scores came from ImmunoSEQ, so filtering differed. Measured with immunoSEQ multiplex PCR; TCRdb has only the in-frame clones, and not every one. V, J and clone size were drawn from that table, and D and trimming were deduced from the DNA. This table has about 2,100,000 clones, more than 85% appearing once. The J gene is TRBJ2-7, the V gene TRBV5-5; maybe TRBD2 (6 bases). The clonotype comes from a man between 18 and 29 years old in good health. Some clones in this sample may be carry-over from other donors' samples. Sequenced material: naive CD8+ T cells from PBMCs. The CDR3 DNA follows: TGTGCCAGCAGGGAGGGATTAACCTACGAGCAGTACTTC. It codes for CASREGLTYEQYF.